The 28 T cell receptor beta chains in this list originate from one sample, sequenced in a study of CD8+ T cells in alopecia areata. cDNA prepared by RNA extraction and subsequent reverse transcription served as the template for sequencing. Profiled with immunoSEQ multiplex PCR; TCRdb holds only in-frame clones, not every one. The sample holds 140,000 to 150,000 clones; 87% are singletons and the top ten take roughly 16%. The sample was CD8+ T cells sorted from blood, taken at week 0. Receptors were obtained from a human donor with alopecia areata.

The V call is TRBV9, the J call TRBJ2-3, with 9 bases identical to TRBD2. Trimming cost V 0 bases and J 1 base; bases outside gene matches: 6. Germline CDR1 reads SGDLS; CDR2 reads YYNGEE. This CDR3 is built from 17 residues. Here the CDR3 DNA reads TGTGCCAGCAGCGTAGCCGGATCTAGCGGGGGCACAGATACGCAGTATTTT. Its translation: CASSVAGSSGGTDTQYF.

This chain joins TRBV11-2 and TRBJ1-1; no reliable D call. The CDR3 covers 12 residues. Between the trimmed V and J ends, which lost 2 bases and 6 bases, there was a span of 7 bases. Germline assignment: CDR1 SGHAT and CDR2 FQNNGV. CDR3 residues: CASSLIVAEAFF. The DNA for the CDR3 is TGTGCCAGCAGCTTAATCGTAGCTGAAGCTTTCTTT.

This clone was detected once. The rearrangement links TRBV29-1 to TRBJ2-1; 14 bases are a match to TRBD2. V lost 3 bases, J lost 2 bases, and 3 bases stayed unmatched. The CDR3 contains 16 residues. The germline CDR1 and CDR2 sequences are SQVTM and ANQGSEA. The CDR3 protein is CSVEGLAGATYNEQFF. CDR3 sequence (DNA): TGCAGCGTTGAGGGACTAGCGGGGGCCACCTACAATGAGCAGTTCTTC.

The chain combines TRBV6-5 with TRBJ2-1, with D perhaps TRBD2 (7 bases). Germline lookup yields CDR1 MNHEY and CDR2 SVGAGI. The ends were cut back, 0 bases at V and 10 bases at J, with 16 bases in the middle. CDR3 size: 15 residues. As DNA, the CDR3 is TGTGCCAGCAGTTACTCGATAGGGGGAGGGCCCGAGCAGTTCTTC. Its protein product is CASSYSIGGGPEQFF.

The rearrangement uses TRBV7-6 and TRBJ2-3; 12 bases are a match to TRBD2. The J segment lost 0 bases and the V segment lost 5 bases, leaving 3 bases of the junction unmatched. Germline V gene lookup returns CDR1 SGHVS and CDR2 FNYEAQ. This CDR3 is 16 amino acids long. The CDR3 region has the DNA TGTGCCAGCAGCGCGGGGACTAGCGGGAGCACAGATACGCAGTATTTT. It translates to CASSAGTSGSTDTQYF.

V is TRBV6-6 and J is TRBJ2-1; unclear D gene. The CDR3 is made up of 11 amino acids. Germline V gene lookup returns CDR1 MNHNY and CDR2 SVGAGI (reference sequence). V was cut by 6 bases and J by 5 bases, with 5 bases left in between. This chain's CDR3 is CASSPNNEQFF. CDR3 DNA sequence: TGTGCCAGCAGCCCGAACAATGAGCAGTTCTTC.

The V gene is TRBV6-5, the J gene TRBJ1-5, with TRBD1 as a possible D gene (5 bases). Germline CDR1 MNHEY, CDR2 SVGAGI. V was shortened by 6 bases and J by 0 bases, with 12 bases between the two germline ends. The CDR3 runs 15 residues. CDR3 in amino acids: CASRPRGDSNQPQHF. The CDR3 region has the DNA TGTGCCAGCAGACCCCGGGGGGATAGCAATCAGCCCCAGCATTTT.

The rearrangement links TRBV4-1 to TRBJ2-1; D gene uncertain. Trimming removed 2 bases from V and 6 bases from J, with 8 bases in between. The CDR3 contains 13 residues. CDR1 MGHRA and CDR2 YSYEKL come from the germline V gene. Here the CDR3 DNA reads TGCGCCAGCAGCCAAACTAAGGGCAATGAGCAGTTCTTC. It translates to CASSQTKGNEQFF.

The chain couples TRBV30 to TRBJ2-5; D is ambiguous. The tail of the sequence fits TRBJ2-7 better, so the J call may be wrong. The CDR3 spans 11 residues. The V gene's germline CDR1 is GTSNPN and CDR2 SVGIG (reference sequence). Written as DNA, the CDR3 is TGTGCCTGGAGTGGGGACTACGAGCAGTACTTC. Its protein product is CAWSGDYEQYF.

The chain has TRBV29-1 and TRBJ2-3; possibly TRBD1 for D (6 bases). The CDR3 totals 12 residues. Germline CDR1 SQVTM, CDR2 ANQGSEA. Trimming left V 2 bases short and J 6 bases short, with 9 bases between. CDR3 sequence reads: CSVEWGPDTQYF. For the CDR3, the DNA is TGCAGCGTTGAATGGGGGCCGGATACGCAGTATTTT.

The CDR3 spells CSVERLAGEQYF. CDR3 sequence (DNA): TGCAGCGTTGAACGGCTAGCGGGGGAGCAGTACTTC. The J gene is TRBJ2-7, the V gene TRBV29-1, with TRBD2 matching 9 bases. J gave up 7 bases and V 2 bases, and 3 bases lay outside the gene matches. The CDR3 extends over 12 amino acids. CDR1 and CDR2 (germline): SQVTM, ANQGSEA.

This clone appeared a few times. The chain links TRBV4-1 to TRBJ2-7, with unresolved D. The CDR3 covers 16 residues. V dropped 0 bases and J dropped 0 bases, with 12 bases sitting between them. From germline, CDR1 is MGHRA and CDR2 YSYEKL. In nucleotides, the CDR3 is TGCGCCAGCAGCCAAGAAACCCCTCCCTACTCCTACGAGCAGTACTTC. This sequence encodes CASSQETPPYSYEQYF.

V and J are TRBV30 and TRBJ1-2; D is possibly TRBD1 (5 bases). Germline values: CDR1 GTSNPN, CDR2 SVGIG (reference sequence). CDR3 length: 9 residues. Trimming shortened V by 7 bases and J by 9 bases, and 9 bases separated the two germline ends. CDR3 amino acids: CALQESYTF. The CDR3, as DNA: TGTGCCTTACAGGAGAGCTACACCTTC.

This clone was counted only a few times. In nucleotides, the CDR3 is TGTGCCATCAATTACAAGGATGGATCCGAGCAGTACTTC. Its translation is CAINYKDGSEQYF. This chain links TRBV10-3 with TRBJ2-7; D is undetermined. The V and J ends lost 7 bases and 6 bases respectively, with 16 bases between them. The CDR3 runs 13 residues. Germline assignment: CDR1 ENHRY and CDR2 SYGVKD.

J is TRBJ1-6 and V is TRBV10-3, with D uncertain. Germline-derived CDR1 and CDR2 are ENHRY and SYGVKD. Trimming stripped 8 bases from V and 8 bases from J, with 4 bases between. The CDR3 is 10 residues long. The CDR3 DNA follows: TGTGCCATCGGGGATTCACCCCTCCACTTT. Translated: CAIGDSPLHF.

The CDR3 region is CASSSHRSAGAKNEPQHF. In nucleotides, the CDR3 is TGTGCCAGCAGCTCACATCGTTCGGCAGGGGCAAAAAACGAGCCCCAGCATTTT. The chain joins TRBV21-1 to TRBJ1-5; the tabulated D call, TRBD1, remains unverified against the DNA. TRBV21-1 is a recognized pseudogene. This CDR3 contains 18 residues.

The gene calls are TRBV9 and TRBJ2-7; D ambiguous. V lost 4 bases, J lost 2 bases, and 19 bases lay in between. The V gene's germline CDR1 is SGDLS and CDR2 YYNGEE. The CDR3 consists of 16 residues. The CDR3 region is CASSPMGGVPTYEQYF. The CDR3 bases are TGTGCCAGCAGCCCCATGGGTGGGGTGCCCACCTACGAGCAGTACTTC. The variable domain in full, with the rest retrieved from reference TRBV9 and TRBJ2-7, is DSGVTQTPKHLITATGQRVTLRCSPRSGDLSVYWYQQSLDQGLQFLIQYYNGEERAKGNILERFSAQQFPDLHSELNLSSLELGDSALYFCASSPMGGVPTYEQYFGPGTRLTVT.

V is TRBV14 and J is TRBJ2-7, with D hard to call. V was cut by 5 bases and J by 2 bases, with 10 bases left in between. CDR1 SGHDN and CDR2 FVKESK come from the germline V gene. This CDR3 is built from 13 residues. The CDR3 loop reads CASSEIGTYEQYF. The CDR3 DNA reads as TGTGCCAGCAGCGAAATAGGAACCTACGAGCAGTACTTC.

The rearrangement uses TRBV27 and TRBJ1-2; a possible D gene is TRBD1 (5 bases). CDR1 and CDR2 (germline): MNHEY, SMNVEV (reference sequence). Trimming pared 5 bases from V and 4 bases from J, leaving 20 bases between. This CDR3 is built from 16 residues. CDR3 bases: TGTGCCAGCAGTATCCGACCGTCCGGGGGGAGCTATGGCTACACCTTC. It codes for CASSIRPSGGSYGYTF.

This clone was recorded only once. This chain joins TRBV7-9 and TRBJ1-2; D not certain. The ends were cut back, 5 bases at V and 0 bases at J, with 10 bases in the middle. The CDR3 runs 14 residues. The germline gives CDR1 SEHNR, CDR2 FQNEAQ (reference sequence). The CDR3 nucleotides read TGTGCCAGCAGCCCGGTCCGGGCTAACTATGGCTACACCTTC. As protein: CASSPVRANYGYTF.

In its sample, this clone was seen once. The chain's CDR3 is CASSPTSSYEQYF. The CDR3 DNA sequence: TGTGCCAGTAGTCCGACTAGCTCCTACGAGCAGTACTTC. This rearrangement joins TRBV19 to TRBJ2-7; D possibly corresponds to TRBD2 (6 bases). There are 13 residues in the CDR3. The V gene lost 5 bases and the J gene lost 0 bases, with 8 bases spanning the gap. Germline loops: CDR1 LNHDA, CDR2 SQIVND (reference sequence).

The chain has TRBV5-1 and TRBJ2-7; TRBD1 matches at 7 bases. The CDR3 has 13 residues. V shed 3 bases and J 3 bases; nucleotides not matched to a gene: 3. Germline assignment: CDR1 SGHRS and CDR2 YFSETQ. DNA of the CDR3: TGCGCCAGCAGCTATGGACAGGACTACGAGCAGTACTTC. Its translation is CASSYGQDYEQYF. Complete variable domain (other parts from reference TRBV5-1 and TRBJ2-7): KAGVTQTPRYLIKTRGQQVTLSCSPISGHRSVSWYQQTPGQGLQFLFEYFSETQRNKGNFPGRFSGRQFSNSRSEMNVSTLELGDSALYLCASSYGQDYEQYFGPGTRLTVT.

This chain joins TRBV6-5 and TRBJ2-7; D may be TRBD2 (5 bases). CDR1 is MNHEY, CDR2 SVGAGI, per germline. The V end was cut by 6 bases, the J end by 11 bases, with 14 bases between. This CDR3 region has 11 residues. The CDR3 protein is CASSHSGEKYF. CDR3 bases: TGTGCCAGCAGCCACTCCGGGGAGAAGTACTTC.

The CDR3 loop is CASLGEGFAEAFF. CDR3 in DNA: TGTGCCAGCTTAGGGGAGGGTTTCGCTGAAGCTTTCTTT. This chain links TRBV7-9 with TRBJ1-1, with TRBD1 as a possible D gene (5 bases). The germline V gene has CDR1 SEHNR and CDR2 FQNEAQ (reference sequence). V was clipped by 8 bases and J by 6 bases, with 16 bases between them. The CDR3 is 13 amino acids.

The chain links TRBV11-2 to TRBJ2-7; D is possibly TRBD2 (6 bases). The CDR3 totals 12 residues. The germline V gene encodes CDR1 SGHAT and CDR2 FQNNGV. V lost 2 bases and J 5 bases, leaving 7 bases between the germline ends. Here the CDR3 reads CASSLWGDEQYF. CDR3 nucleotides: TGTGCCAGCAGCTTATGGGGGGACGAGCAGTACTTC. Supplemented by reference TRBV11-2 and TRBJ2-7, the full variable domain reads EAGVAQSPRYKIIEKRQSVAFWCNPISGHATLYWYQQILGQGPKLLIQFQNNGVVDDSQLPKDRFSAERLKGVDSTLKIQPAKLEDSAVYLCASSLWGDEQYFGPGTRLTVT.

In this sample, this clone turned up once. The gene calls are TRBV2 and TRBJ2-2; D is unresolved. This CDR3 contains 12 residues. Trimming left V 5 bases short and J 2 bases short, with 3 bases between. Germline CDR1 reads SNHLY; CDR2 reads FYNNEI. This CDR3 is CASSLNTGELFF. The CDR3 DNA sequence: TGTGCCAGCAGTCTAAACACCGGGGAGCTGTTTTTT.

Here the CDR3 reads CASSSSTGVADTQYF. The DNA for the CDR3 is TGTGCCAGCAGCTCATCGACAGGGGTCGCAGATACGCAGTATTTT. The chain joins TRBV7-9 to TRBJ2-3; 8 nucleotides match TRBD1. Germline V gene lookup returns CDR1 SEHNR and CDR2 FQNEAQ (reference sequence). After removal of 4 bases from V and 4 bases from J, the junction contained 7 bases not matched to a gene. The CDR3 has 15 amino acids.

This chain joins TRBV29-1 and TRBJ2-7, with D maybe TRBD1 (5 bases). Between the trimmed V and J ends, which lost 4 bases and 3 bases, there was a span of 13 bases. CDR1 and CDR2 from the germline V gene are SQVTM and ANQGSEA. The CDR3 length is 13 residues. For the CDR3, the DNA is TGCAGCGTTGCCAAACCAGGGCTCTACGAGCAGTACTTC. Encoded protein: CSVAKPGLYEQYF.